This T cell receptor (beta chain) was recorded in a study of PD-1 blockade in classical Hodgkin lymphoma. The CDR3 totals 16 residues. Looked up from germline, CDR1 is MGHRA and CDR2 is YSYEKL. V trimming: 4 bases; J trimming: 3 bases; junction bases outside the gene matches: 9. Assay used: immunoSEQ multiplex PCR; TCRdb lists only in-frame clones, some missing. The data show approximately 19,000 clones, with roughly 77% seen just once and roughly 19% held by the top ten. Brentuximab vedotin exposure varied among the patients, all of whom had relapsed after autologous stem cell transplantation. The receptor's source is a human donor with classical Hodgkin lymphoma. J is TRBJ2-1 and V is TRBV4-1; 7 bases are shared with TRBD1. The source was peripheral blood mononuclear cells (PBMCs), collected before the second cycle of nivolumab. CDR3 in amino acids: CASSPLGGQLYNEQFF. The CDR3 coding sequence is TGCGCCAGCAGCCCTTTAGGGGGACAGCTCTACAATGAGCAGTTCTTC.